The present T cell receptor beta chain was sequenced within a study of blood T cell repertoires in COVID-19. Study-level background: Material from acute and convalescent COVID-19 was sourced from the United States, Italy and Spain. PBMCs, B-cell-depleted T cells, or T cells were the source of the cDNA or gDNA that made up the material.

Authors' data handling: Reference gene primers were amplified, and this amplification served to estimate nucleated cell counts. TCRdb keeps only in-frame clones here, not all; method: immunoSEQ multiplex PCR. The V and J calls and the clone size are those of that table, but D and trimming were determined from the DNA. This table has approximately 68,000 clones, around nine tenths appearing once. The CDR3 extends over 12 amino acids. The V end was cut by 6 bases, the J end by 5 bases, with 10 bases between. Germline CDR1 LNHDA, CDR2 SQIVND (reference sequence). This clone was seen just once. This sequence originates from a man in his 70s with active or convalescent COVID-19. Material: peripheral blood. The chain is built from TRBV19 and TRBJ2-5; D is unclear. In DNA, the CDR3 is TGTGCCAGTAGCTTAACCGGGGAGACCCAGTACTTC. Encoded protein: CASSLTGETQYF.